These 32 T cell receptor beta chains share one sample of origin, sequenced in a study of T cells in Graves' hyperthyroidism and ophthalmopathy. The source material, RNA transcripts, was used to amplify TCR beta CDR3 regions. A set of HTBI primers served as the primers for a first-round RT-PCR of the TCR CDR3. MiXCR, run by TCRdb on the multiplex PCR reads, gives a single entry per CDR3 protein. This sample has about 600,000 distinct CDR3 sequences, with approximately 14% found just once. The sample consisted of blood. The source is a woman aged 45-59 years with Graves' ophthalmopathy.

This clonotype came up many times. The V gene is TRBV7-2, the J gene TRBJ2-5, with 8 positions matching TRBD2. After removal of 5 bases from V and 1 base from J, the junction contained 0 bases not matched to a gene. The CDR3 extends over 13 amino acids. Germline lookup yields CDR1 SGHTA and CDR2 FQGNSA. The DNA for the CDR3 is TGTGCCAGCAGCCGGGGGGGCCAAGAGACCCAGTACTTC. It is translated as CASSRGGQETQYF.

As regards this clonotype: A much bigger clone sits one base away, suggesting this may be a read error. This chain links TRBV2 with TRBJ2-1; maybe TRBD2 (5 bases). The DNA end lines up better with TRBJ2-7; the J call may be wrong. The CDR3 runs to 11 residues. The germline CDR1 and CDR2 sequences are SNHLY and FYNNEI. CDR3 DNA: TGTGCCATAACTAGGTACAATGAGCAGTACTTC. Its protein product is CAITRYNEQYF.

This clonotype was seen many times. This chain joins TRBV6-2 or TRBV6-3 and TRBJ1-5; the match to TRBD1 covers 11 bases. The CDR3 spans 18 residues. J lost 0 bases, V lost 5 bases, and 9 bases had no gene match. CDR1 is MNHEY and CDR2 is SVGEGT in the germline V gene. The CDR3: CASSTSGTGGPSNQPQHF. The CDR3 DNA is TGTGCCAGCAGTACTTCAGGGACAGGGGGTCCTAGCAATCAGCCCCAGCATTTT.

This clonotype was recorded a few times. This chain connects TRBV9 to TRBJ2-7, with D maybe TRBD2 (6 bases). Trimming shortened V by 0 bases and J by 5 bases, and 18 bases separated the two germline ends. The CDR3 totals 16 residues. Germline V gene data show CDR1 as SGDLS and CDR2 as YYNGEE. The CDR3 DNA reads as TGTGCCAGCAGCGTAGCTTTTCGGGAGTCTCGGGACGAGCAGTACTTC. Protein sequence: CASSVAFRESRDEQYF. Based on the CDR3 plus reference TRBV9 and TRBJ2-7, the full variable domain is DSGVTQTPKHLITATGQRVTLRCSPRSGDLSVYWYQQSLDQGLQFLIQYYNGEERAKGNILERFSAQQFPDLHSELNLSSLELGDSALYFCASSVAFRESRDEQYFGPGTRLTVT.

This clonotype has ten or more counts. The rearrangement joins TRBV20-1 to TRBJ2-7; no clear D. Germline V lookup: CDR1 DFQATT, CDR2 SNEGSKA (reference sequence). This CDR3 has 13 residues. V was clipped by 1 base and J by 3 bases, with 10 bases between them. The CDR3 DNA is TGCAGTGCTAGAGGTGCCCCCAGCTACGAGCAGTACTTC. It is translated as CSARGAPSYEQYF.

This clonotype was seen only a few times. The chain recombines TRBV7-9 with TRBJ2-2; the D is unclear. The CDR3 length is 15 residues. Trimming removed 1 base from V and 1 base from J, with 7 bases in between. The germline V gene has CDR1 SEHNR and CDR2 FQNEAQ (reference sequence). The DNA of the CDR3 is TGTGCCAGCAGCTTAGATTTCAAGAACACCGGGGAGCTGTTTTTT. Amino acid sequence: CASSLDFKNTGELFF.

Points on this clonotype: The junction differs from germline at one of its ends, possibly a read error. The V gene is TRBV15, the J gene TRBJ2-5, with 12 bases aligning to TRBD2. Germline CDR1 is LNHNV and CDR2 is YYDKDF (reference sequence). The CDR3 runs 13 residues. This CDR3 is CATSRRGTSGLNF. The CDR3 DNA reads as TGTGCCACCAGCAGGCGGGGGACTAGCGGGTTGAACTTC.

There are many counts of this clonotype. The CDR3: CASSRRSGANFGNQPQHF. CDR3 DNA sequence: TGTGCCAGCAGCCGGCGGTCAGGGGCGAACTTTGGCAATCAGCCCCAGCATTTT. The chain uses TRBV6-1 and TRBJ1-5; tentatively, D is TRBD1 (6 bases). CDR1 and CDR2 from the germline V gene are MNHNS and SASEGT. The CDR3 contains 18 residues. Trimming stripped 6 bases from V and 2 bases from J, with 23 bases between.

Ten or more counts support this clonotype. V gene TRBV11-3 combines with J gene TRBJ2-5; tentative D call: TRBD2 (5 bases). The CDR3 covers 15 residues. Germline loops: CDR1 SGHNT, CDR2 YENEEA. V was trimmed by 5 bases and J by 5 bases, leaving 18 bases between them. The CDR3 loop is CASSPSGLRAETQYF. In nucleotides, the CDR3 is TGTGCCAGCAGCCCGAGCGGACTGCGGGCCGAGACCCAGTACTTC. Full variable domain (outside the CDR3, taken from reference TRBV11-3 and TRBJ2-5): EAGVVQSPRYKIIEKKQPVAFWCNPISGHNTLYWYLQNLGQGPELLIRYENEEAVDDSQLPKDRFSAERLKGVDSTLKIQPAELGDSAVYLCASSPSGLRAETQYFGPGTRLLVL.

CDR3 protein: CASSLPTSGSGTDTQYF. CDR3 coding DNA: TGCGCCAGCAGCTTGCCGACTAGCGGGAGCGGAACAGATACGCAGTATTTT. The rearrangement links TRBV5-1 to TRBJ2-3; 12 nucleotides match TRBD2. The CDR3 extends over 17 amino acids. In germline, CDR1 is SGHRS, CDR2 YFSETQ. The V gene end was trimmed by 1 base and the J gene end by 3 bases; junction bases not matched to a gene: 6.

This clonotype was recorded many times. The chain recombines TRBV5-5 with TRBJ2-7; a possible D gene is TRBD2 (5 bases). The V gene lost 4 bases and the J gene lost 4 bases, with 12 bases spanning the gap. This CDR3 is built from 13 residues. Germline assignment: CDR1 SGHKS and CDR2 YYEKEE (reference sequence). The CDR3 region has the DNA TGTGCCAGCAGCGTCTACCCGGGATACGAGCAGTACTTC. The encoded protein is CASSVYPGYEQYF.

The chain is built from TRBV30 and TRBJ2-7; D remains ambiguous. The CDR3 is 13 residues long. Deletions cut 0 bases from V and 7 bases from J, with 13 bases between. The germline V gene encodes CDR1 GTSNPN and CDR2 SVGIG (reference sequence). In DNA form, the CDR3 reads TGTGCCTGGAGTGTAGCCGATTCTCGGGAGCAGTACTTC. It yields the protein CAWSVADSREQYF. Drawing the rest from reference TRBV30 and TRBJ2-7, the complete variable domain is SQTIHQWPATLVQPVGSPLSLECTVEGTSNPNLYWYRQAAGRGLQLLFYSVGIGQISSEVPQNLSASRPQDRQFILSSKKLLLSDSGFYLCAWSVADSREQYFGPGTRLTVT.

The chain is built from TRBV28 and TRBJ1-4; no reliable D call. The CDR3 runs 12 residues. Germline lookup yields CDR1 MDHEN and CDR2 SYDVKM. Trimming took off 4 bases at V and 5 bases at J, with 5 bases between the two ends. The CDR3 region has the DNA TGTGCCAGCAGTTCGGGGAATGAAAAACTGTTTTTT. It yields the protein CASSSGNEKLFF.

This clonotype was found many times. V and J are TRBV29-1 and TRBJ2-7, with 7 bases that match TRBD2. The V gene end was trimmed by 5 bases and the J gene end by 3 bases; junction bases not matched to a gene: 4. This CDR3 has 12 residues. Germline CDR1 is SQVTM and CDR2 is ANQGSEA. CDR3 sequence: CSVLSGNYEQYF. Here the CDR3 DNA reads TGCAGCGTTCTGAGCGGGAACTACGAGCAGTACTTC.

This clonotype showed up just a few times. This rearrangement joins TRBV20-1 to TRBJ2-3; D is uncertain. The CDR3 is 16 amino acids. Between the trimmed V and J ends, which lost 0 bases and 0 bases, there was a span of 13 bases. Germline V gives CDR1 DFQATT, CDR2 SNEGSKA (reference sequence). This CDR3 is CSARDRLKPSTDTQYF. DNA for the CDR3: TGCAGTGCTAGAGACAGACTGAAACCTAGCACAGATACGCAGTATTTT.

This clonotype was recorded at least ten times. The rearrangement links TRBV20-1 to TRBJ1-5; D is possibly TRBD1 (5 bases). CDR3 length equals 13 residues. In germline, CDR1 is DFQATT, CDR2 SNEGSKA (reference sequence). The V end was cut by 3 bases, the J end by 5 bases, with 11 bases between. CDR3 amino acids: CSARAGLDQPQHF. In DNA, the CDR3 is TGCAGTGCTAGGGCAGGGTTGGATCAGCCCCAGCATTTT.

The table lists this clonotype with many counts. CDR3: CASSPWGGVNQPQHF. For the CDR3, the DNA is TGTGCCAGCAGTCCATGGGGGGGGGTGAATCAGCCCCAGCATTTT. V usage is TRBV28 and J usage is TRBJ1-5; D is possibly TRBD1 (5 bases). V gave up 5 bases and J gave up 4 bases, with 15 bases separating them. The germline CDR1 and CDR2 sequences are MDHEN and SYDVKM. The CDR3 length is 15 residues.

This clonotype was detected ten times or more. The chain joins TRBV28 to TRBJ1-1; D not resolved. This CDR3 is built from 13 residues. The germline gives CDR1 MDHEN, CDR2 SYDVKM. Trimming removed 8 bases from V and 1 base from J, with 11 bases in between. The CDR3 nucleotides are TGTGCCAGCGCCAGACTGGGGAACACTGAAGCTTTCTTT. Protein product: CASARLGNTEAFF.

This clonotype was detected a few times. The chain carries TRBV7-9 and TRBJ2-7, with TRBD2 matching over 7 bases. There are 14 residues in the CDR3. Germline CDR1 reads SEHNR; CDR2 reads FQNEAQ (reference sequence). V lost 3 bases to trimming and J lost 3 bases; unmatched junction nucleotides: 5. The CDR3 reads CASSLASGFYEQYF. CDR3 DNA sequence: TGTGCCAGCAGCTTGGCTAGCGGATTCTACGAGCAGTACTTC.

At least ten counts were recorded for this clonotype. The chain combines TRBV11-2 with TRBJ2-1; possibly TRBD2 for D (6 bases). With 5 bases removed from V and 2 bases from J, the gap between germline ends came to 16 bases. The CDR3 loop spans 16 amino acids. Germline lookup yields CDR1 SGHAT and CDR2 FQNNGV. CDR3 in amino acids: CASSPFSAGPYNEQFF. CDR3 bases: TGTGCCAGCAGCCCATTTTCAGCGGGCCCCTACAATGAGCAGTTCTTC.

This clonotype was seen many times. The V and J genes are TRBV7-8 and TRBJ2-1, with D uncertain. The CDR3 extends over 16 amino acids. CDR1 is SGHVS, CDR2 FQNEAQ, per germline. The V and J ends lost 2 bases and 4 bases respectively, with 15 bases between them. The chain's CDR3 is CASSLKEAGPYNEQFF. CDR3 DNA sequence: TGTGCCAGCAGCTTAAAAGAGGCAGGACCATACAATGAGCAGTTCTTC.

The CDR3 is CASRSLVSSYEQYF. The DNA of the CDR3 is TGTGCCAGCAGGTCACTCGTAAGCTCCTACGAGCAGTACTTC. The chain employs TRBV6-2 or TRBV6-3 and TRBJ2-7, with unresolved D. This CDR3 is built from 14 residues. Trimming took off 6 bases at V and 0 bases at J, with 12 bases between the two ends. Germline assignment: CDR1 MNHEY and CDR2 SVGEGT.

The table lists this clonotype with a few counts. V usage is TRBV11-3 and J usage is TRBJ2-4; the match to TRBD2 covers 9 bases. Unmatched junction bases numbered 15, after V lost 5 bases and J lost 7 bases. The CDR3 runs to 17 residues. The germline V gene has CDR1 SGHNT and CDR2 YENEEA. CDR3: CASSNRIMGLATNIQYF. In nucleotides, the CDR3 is TGTGCCAGCAGCAATAGAATCATGGGACTAGCTACGAACATTCAGTACTTC.

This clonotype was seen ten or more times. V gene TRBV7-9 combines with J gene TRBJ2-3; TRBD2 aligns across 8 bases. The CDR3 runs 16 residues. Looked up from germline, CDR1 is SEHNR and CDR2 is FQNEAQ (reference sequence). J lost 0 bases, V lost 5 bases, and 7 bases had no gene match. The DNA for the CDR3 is TGTGCCAGCAGCACTAGACTAGCGTATAGCACAGATACGCAGTATTTT. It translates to CASSTRLAYSTDTQYF.

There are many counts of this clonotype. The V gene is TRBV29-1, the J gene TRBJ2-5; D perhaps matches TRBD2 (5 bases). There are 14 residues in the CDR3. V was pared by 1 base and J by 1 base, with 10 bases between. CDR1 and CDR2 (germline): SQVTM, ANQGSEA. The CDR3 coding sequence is TGCAGCGTTGAAGCTGTACGGGGCCAAGAGACCCAGTACTTC. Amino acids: CSVEAVRGQETQYF.

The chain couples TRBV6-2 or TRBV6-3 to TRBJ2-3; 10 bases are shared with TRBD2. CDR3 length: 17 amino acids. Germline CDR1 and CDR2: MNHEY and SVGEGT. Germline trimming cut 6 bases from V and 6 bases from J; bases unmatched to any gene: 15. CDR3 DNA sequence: TGTGCCAGCAGCCACCCTGGGCTAGCGGGAGATTCTGATACGCAGTATTTT. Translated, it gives CASSHPGLAGDSDTQYF.

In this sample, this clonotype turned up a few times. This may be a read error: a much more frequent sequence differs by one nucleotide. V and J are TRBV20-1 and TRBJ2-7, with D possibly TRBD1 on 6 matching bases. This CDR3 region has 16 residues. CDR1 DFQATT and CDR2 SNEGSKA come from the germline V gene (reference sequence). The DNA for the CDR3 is TGCAGTGCTAGAGCGTACAGGGAGCTCTTCCCCTACGTGCAGTACTTC. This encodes CSARAYRELFPYVQYF.

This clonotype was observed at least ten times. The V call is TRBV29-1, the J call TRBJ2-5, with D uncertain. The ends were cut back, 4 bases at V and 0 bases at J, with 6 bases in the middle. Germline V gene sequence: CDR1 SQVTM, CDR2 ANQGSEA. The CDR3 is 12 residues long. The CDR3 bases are TGCAGCGTTGGGGGAAACCAAGAGACCCAGTACTTC. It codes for CSVGGNQETQYF. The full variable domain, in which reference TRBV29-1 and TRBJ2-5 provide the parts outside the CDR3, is SAVISQKPSRDICQRGTSLTIQCQVDSQVTMMFWYRQQPGQSLTLIATANQGSEATYESGFVIDKFPISRPNLTFSTLTVSNMSPEDSSIYLCSVGGNQETQYFGPGTRLLVL.

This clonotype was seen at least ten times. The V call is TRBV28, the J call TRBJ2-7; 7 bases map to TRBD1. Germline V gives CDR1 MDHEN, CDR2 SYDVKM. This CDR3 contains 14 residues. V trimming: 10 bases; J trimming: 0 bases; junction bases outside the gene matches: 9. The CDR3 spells CATQPGQLSYEQYF. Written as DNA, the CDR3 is TGTGCCACCCAACCGGGACAGCTCTCCTACGAGCAGTACTTC. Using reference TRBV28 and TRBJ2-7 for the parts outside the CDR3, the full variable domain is DVKVTQSSRYLVKRTGEKVFLECVQDMDHENMFWYRQDPGLGLRLIYFSYDVKMKEKGDIPEGYSVSREKKERFSLILESASTNQTSMYLCATQPGQLSYEQYFGPGTRLTVT.

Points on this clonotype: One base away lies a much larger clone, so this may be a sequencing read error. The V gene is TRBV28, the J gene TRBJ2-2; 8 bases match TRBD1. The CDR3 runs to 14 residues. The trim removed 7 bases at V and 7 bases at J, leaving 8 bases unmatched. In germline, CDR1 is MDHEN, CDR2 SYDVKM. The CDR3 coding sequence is TGTGCCAGCACTCGGCAGGGGGCTAACGGGGAGCTGTTTTTT. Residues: CASTRQGANGELFF. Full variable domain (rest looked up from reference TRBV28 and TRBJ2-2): DVKVTQSSRYLVKRTGEKVFLECVQDMDHENMFWYRQDPGLGLRLIYFSYDVKMKEKGDIPEGYSVSREKKERFSLILESASTNQTSMYLCASTRQGANGELFFGEGSRLTVL.

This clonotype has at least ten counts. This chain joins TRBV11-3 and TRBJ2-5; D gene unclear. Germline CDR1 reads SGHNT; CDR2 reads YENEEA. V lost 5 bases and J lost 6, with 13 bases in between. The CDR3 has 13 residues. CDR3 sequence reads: CASSPGGEKTQYF. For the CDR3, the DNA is TGTGCCAGCAGCCCCGGCGGAGAGAAGACCCAGTACTTC.

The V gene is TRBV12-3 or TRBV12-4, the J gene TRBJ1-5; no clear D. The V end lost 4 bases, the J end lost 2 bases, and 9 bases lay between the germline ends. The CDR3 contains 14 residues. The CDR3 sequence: CASSYANRNQPQHF. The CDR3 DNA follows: TGTGCCAGCAGTTACGCCAACCGCAATCAGCCCCAGCATTTT.